A single sample is the source of the 27 T cell receptor beta chains below, sequenced in a study of cytomegalovirus exposure and HLA in healthy donors. Primers: 60 Vbeta forward and 13 Jbeta reverse. Method: immunoSEQ multiplex PCR; TCRdb's copy keeps in-frame clones and lacks some. The sample yields 65,000 to 100,000 clones, 75% to 85% seen once. Sequences were obtained from PBMCs. These receptors were collected from a woman aged 40 to 49 in good health and CMV-seropositive.

The V call is TRBV2, the J call TRBJ1-6; 7 bases are shared with TRBD1. J gave up 9 bases and V 4 bases, and 6 bases lay outside the gene matches. The germline V gene has CDR1 SNHLY and CDR2 FYNNEI. This CDR3 region has 14 residues. This CDR3 is CASSVDRVGSPLHF. CDR3 DNA sequence: TGTGCCAGCAGTGTAGACAGGGTGGGTTCACCCCTCCACTTT.

The sample holds one count of this clone. CDR3 region: CASFGTSGNNEQFF. Here the CDR3 DNA reads TGCGCCAGCTTCGGGACTAGCGGAAACAATGAGCAGTTCTTC. This sequence joins TRBV5-1 and TRBJ2-1; 11 nucleotides agree with TRBD2. Germline loops: CDR1 SGHRS, CDR2 YFSETQ. CDR3 length: 14 residues. Germline trimming cut 7 bases from V and 5 bases from J; bases unmatched to any gene: 5.

The chain combines TRBV5-1 with TRBJ1-2; maybe TRBD1 (5 bases). CDR1 is SGHRS, CDR2 YFSETQ, per germline. V was trimmed by 2 bases and J by 8 bases, leaving 16 bases between them. The CDR3 has 14 amino acids. The CDR3 DNA sequence: TGCGCCAGCAGCTTCGAAGGGGCCGATCGGGGCTACACCTTC. Translation: CASSFEGADRGYTF.

The chain recombines TRBV28 with TRBJ2-1; 10 bases are a match to TRBD2. Germline V CDR1 and CDR2: MDHEN, SYDVKM. The CDR3 consists of 15 residues. The V and J ends lost 2 bases and 8 bases, in that order; junction bases with no gene match: 6. The CDR3 sequence is CASSLASGSWDEQFF. The CDR3, as DNA: TGTGCCAGCAGTTTAGCTAGCGGGAGTTGGGATGAGCAGTTCTTC.

The chain joins TRBV7-9 to TRBJ2-7, with a possible D match to TRBD2 (6 bases). CDR1 is SEHNR and CDR2 is FQNEAQ in the germline V gene (reference sequence). CDR3 length: 15 residues. The V end lost 5 bases, the J end lost 2 bases, and 16 bases lay between the germline ends. DNA for the CDR3: TGTGCCAGCAGCCCTGGTGGAGGGATTCCCTACGAGCAGTACTTC. Protein product: CASSPGGGIPYEQYF.

The V gene is TRBV5-1, the J gene TRBJ2-3; D is uncertain. The CDR3 spans 14 residues. Germline loops: CDR1 SGHRS, CDR2 YFSETQ. The V gene lost 6 bases and the J gene lost 3 bases, with 14 bases spanning the gap. The chain's CDR3 is CASTLTPPTDTQYF. In DNA, the CDR3 is TGCGCCAGCACGTTGACTCCTCCGACAGATACGCAGTATTTT.

The CDR3 protein is CASSTGITTGRGNTIYF. The DNA for the CDR3 is TGTGCCAGCAGCACTGGAATAACGACAGGGAGAGGAAACACCATATATTTT. The chain has TRBV7-3 and TRBJ1-3; 7 nucleotides line up with TRBD1. This CDR3 comprises 17 residues. J gave up 4 bases and V 5 bases, and 14 bases lay outside the gene matches. Germline lookup yields CDR1 SGHTA and CDR2 FQGTGA.

The chain uses TRBV4-1 and TRBJ2-1; no definite D call. The CDR3 spans 12 residues. Germline CDR1 is MGHRA and CDR2 is YSYEKL. The V end was cut by 2 bases, the J end by 4 bases, with 3 bases between. The CDR3 reads CASSQPYNEQFF. Written as DNA, the CDR3 is TGCGCCAGCAGCCAACCATACAATGAGCAGTTCTTC.

The chain recombines TRBV19 with TRBJ2-7, with a tentative D call TRBD1 (6 bases). V was shortened by 6 bases and J by 2 bases, with 14 bases between the two germline ends. This CDR3 region has 14 residues. Germline-derived CDR1 and CDR2 are LNHDA and SQIVND (reference sequence). CDR3 residues: CASRQGRSTYEQYF. The DNA for the CDR3 is TGTGCCAGTAGACAGGGTCGTTCAACCTACGAGCAGTACTTC.

This clone was picked up a small number of times. V gene TRBV6-5 combines with J gene TRBJ2-7; no definite D call. Looked up from germline, CDR1 is MNHEY and CDR2 is SVGAGI. This CDR3 has 13 amino acids. V shed 4 bases and J shed 2 bases, with 9 bases lying between them. In nucleotides, the CDR3 is TGTGCCAGCAGTTCGTACTCCACCTACGAGCAGTACTTC. Its translation: CASSSYSTYEQYF.

This clone was recorded a few times. The chain carries TRBV28 and TRBJ2-2; 7 bases agree with TRBD1. This CDR3 is built from 15 residues. Unmatched junction bases numbered 5, after V lost 5 bases and J lost 2 bases. The germline V gene encodes CDR1 MDHEN and CDR2 SYDVKM. CDR3 DNA sequence: TGTGCCAGCAGTGAACAGGGGTCTAACACCGGGGAGCTGTTTTTT. This translates into CASSEQGSNTGELFF.

The V call is TRBV2, the J call TRBJ1-5; 8 bases are a match to TRBD1. V lost 9 bases to trimming and J lost 6 bases; unmatched junction nucleotides: 10. CDR3 length: 14 residues. Germline V lookup: CDR1 SNHLY, CDR2 FYNNEI. CDR3 region: CASRRLDRAQPQHF. Here the CDR3 DNA reads TGTGCCAGTAGGAGGCTGGACAGGGCTCAGCCCCAGCATTTT.

This clone was observed a handful of times. This sequence joins TRBV5-1 and TRBJ2-1; possible D gene TRBD2, 6 bases. This CDR3 contains 12 residues. Germline loops: CDR1 SGHRS, CDR2 YFSETQ. Trimming left V 2 bases short and J 8 bases short, with 8 bases between. CDR3 residues: CASSLGGDEQFF. CDR3 coding DNA: TGCGCCAGCAGCTTAGGCGGGGATGAGCAGTTCTTC. Full variable domain (outside the CDR3, taken from reference TRBV5-1 and TRBJ2-1): KAGVTQTPRYLIKTRGQQVTLSCSPISGHRSVSWYQQTPGQGLQFLFEYFSETQRNKGNFPGRFSGRQFSNSRSEMNVSTLELGDSALYLCASSLGGDEQFFGPGTRLTVL.

This clone was counted once. The chain combines TRBV5-1 with TRBJ1-2, with a possible D match to TRBD1 (5 bases). Germline-derived CDR1 and CDR2 are SGHRS and YFSETQ. Trimming took 4 bases from V and 2 from J, leaving 12 bases between them. The CDR3 length is 14 residues. CDR3 bases: TGCGCCAGCAGCGTACTGGGACTGAACTATGGCTACACCTTC. Protein: CASSVLGLNYGYTF.

V is TRBV19 and J is TRBJ1-2; no clear D gene. The germline V gene has CDR1 LNHDA and CDR2 SQIVND (reference sequence). The CDR3 length is 15 residues. V dropped 5 bases and J dropped 5 bases, with 18 bases sitting between them. The CDR3 region has the DNA TGTGCCAGTAGTTCAGGAGGCTCTCCCCCATATGGCTACACCTTC. Protein product: CASSSGGSPPYGYTF.

This clone was counted once. The J gene is TRBJ2-7, the V gene TRBV2; tentative D call: TRBD1 (6 bases). The CDR3 has 13 residues. CDR1 is SNHLY, CDR2 FYNNEI, per germline. V lost 7 bases and J lost 3, with 13 bases in between. The CDR3 sequence: CASNPGHLYEQYF. In DNA form, the CDR3 reads TGTGCCAGCAACCCGGGACACCTCTACGAGCAGTACTTC.

The chain carries TRBV30 and TRBJ2-5; weak D call: TRBD1 (6 bases). The better agreement between TRBJ2-7 and the DNA end casts doubt on the J call. The CDR3 has 13 amino acids. In germline, CDR1 is GTSNPN, CDR2 SVGIG (reference sequence). In DNA form, the CDR3 reads TGTGCCTGGAGTCGGAAAACAGGGCACGAGCAGTACTTC. Amino acids: CAWSRKTGHEQYF.

V is TRBV7-2 and J is TRBJ2-7; 14 bases line up with TRBD2. V gave up 4 bases and J gave up 5 bases; unmatched junction bases: 7. Germline loops: CDR1 SGHTA, CDR2 FQGNSA. CDR3 length equals 16 residues. CDR3 protein: CASSSGLAGGRDEQYF. DNA for the CDR3: TGTGCCAGCAGCTCCGGACTAGCGGGAGGTCGCGACGAGCAGTACTTC.

This clone was seen only once. The chain couples TRBV7-9 to TRBJ1-5, with D perhaps matching TRBD1 (6 bases). There are 17 residues in the CDR3. Trimming left V 1 base short and J 2 bases short, with 15 bases between. Germline lookup yields CDR1 SEHNR and CDR2 FQNEAQ (reference sequence). CDR3 protein: CASSLETGQLGNQPQHF. The CDR3 nucleotides read TGTGCCAGCAGCTTAGAAACTGGACAGTTGGGCAATCAGCCCCAGCATTTT. Full variable domain (remainder filled in from reference TRBV7-9 and TRBJ1-5): DTGVSQNPRHKITKRGQNVTFRCDPISEHNRLYWYRQTLGQGPEFLTYFQNEAQLEKSRLLSDRFSAERPKGSFSTLEIQRTEQGDSAMYLCASSLETGQLGNQPQHFGDGTRLSIL.

The chain has TRBV7-9 and TRBJ2-7; TRBD1 agrees at 8 bases. V was clipped by 4 bases and J by 5 bases; unmatched bases: 7. The CDR3 is 14 residues long. Germline V CDR1 and CDR2: SEHNR, FQNEAQ (reference sequence). The CDR3 nucleotides are TGTGCCAGCAGCTCCTCAGGGGGCGGCCACGAGCAGTACTTC. Translation gives CASSSSGGGHEQYF.

The V and J genes are TRBV5-8 and TRBJ1-5; a possible D gene is TRBD1 (5 bases). Trimming stripped 1 base from V and 2 bases from J, with 10 bases between. CDR3 size: 15 residues. Germline V gives CDR1 SGHTS, CDR2 YDEGEE. CDR3: CASSLKGLGNQPQHF. The CDR3 DNA is TGTGCCAGCAGCTTGAAGGGACTAGGCAATCAGCCCCAGCATTTT. Based on the CDR3 plus reference TRBV5-8 and TRBJ1-5, the full variable domain is EAGVTQSPTHLIKTRGQQATLRCSPISGHTSVYWYQQALGLGLQFLLWYDEGEERNRGNFPPRFSGRQFPNYSSELNVNALELEDSALYLCASSLKGLGNQPQHFGDGTRLSIL.

The chain recombines TRBV4-2 with TRBJ1-5; TRBD1 might be the D (5 bases). This CDR3 has 15 amino acids. Germline CDR1 reads LGHNA; CDR2 reads YNFKEQ. Trimming stripped 1 base from V and 2 bases from J, with 9 bases between. DNA for the CDR3: TGTGCCAGCAGCCAAGTAAGGGGCGGCAATCAGCCCCAGCATTTT. Protein product: CASSQVRGGNQPQHF.

The chain joins TRBV5-4 to TRBJ2-1, with 12 bases fitting TRBD2. This CDR3 has 18 amino acids. The ends lost 0 bases at V and 8 bases at J; junction bases unmatched: 12. Germline V gene data show CDR1 as SGHNT and CDR2 as YYREEE (reference sequence). The chain's CDR3 is CASSLAMASGRALHEQFF. The DNA of the CDR3 is TGTGCCAGCAGCTTGGCCATGGCTAGCGGGAGGGCCTTACATGAGCAGTTCTTC.

The chain is built from TRBV28 and TRBJ2-7; D is perhaps TRBD2 (6 bases). The germline V and J ends were trimmed by 3 bases and 4 bases, with 16 bases remaining between them. Germline lookup yields CDR1 MDHEN and CDR2 SYDVKM. There are 15 residues in the CDR3. The chain's CDR3 is CASSFVKRAGYEQYF. CDR3 coding DNA: TGTGCCAGCAGTTTTGTGAAGCGGGCAGGGTACGAGCAGTACTTC.

The chain is built from TRBV6-6 and TRBJ1-1; TRBD1 agrees at 8 bases. The CDR3 runs to 15 residues. V was clipped by 6 bases and J by 2 bases; unmatched bases: 8. The germline CDR1 and CDR2 sequences are MNHNY and SVGAGI (reference sequence). The CDR3 loop reads CASRLRGRENTEAFF. The CDR3 nucleotides read TGTGCCAGCAGACTCAGGGGGCGAGAAAACACTGAAGCTTTCTTT.

There are a few counts of this clone. The V gene is TRBV28, the J gene TRBJ1-4; D is undetermined. V gave up 3 bases and J gave up 6 bases, with 11 bases separating them. There are 14 residues in the CDR3. Germline CDR1 and CDR2: MDHEN and SYDVKM. CDR3 protein: CASSFSRGYEKLFF. CDR3 nucleotide sequence: TGTGCCAGCAGTTTTTCCCGGGGATATGAAAAACTGTTTTTT.

The rearrangement joins TRBV16 to TRBJ2-1; 11 bases agree with TRBD2. Germline loops: CDR1 KGHSY, CDR2 FQNENV. Losses at the gene ends were 3 bases for V and 5 bases for J; bases not matched to a gene: 9. CDR3 size: 17 residues. CDR3 DNA: TGTGCCAGCAGCCAGACTAGCGGGGCTTATCAAAACAATGAGCAGTTCTTC. This codes for CASSQTSGAYQNNEQFF. Variable domain in full (rest from reference TRBV16 and TRBJ2-1): GEEVAQTPKHLVRGEGQKAKLYCAPIKGHSYVFWYQQVLKNEFKFLISFQNENVFDETGMPKERFSAKCLPNSPCSLEIQATKLEDSAVYFCASSQTSGAYQNNEQFFGPGTRLTVL.